Shown below are 23 T cell receptor beta chains from a single sample sequenced in a study of CD8 T cells in ankylosing spondylitis. TCRdb passed the 5' RACE reads through MiXCR, listing each CDR3 protein once. The sample shows about 42,000 distinct CDR3 sequences, 4% of them seen only once. The sample comprised blood, either unsorted or a sorted T cell fraction (not recorded which). The source is a female donor with ankylosing spondylitis or in good health (not recorded which).

This clonotype was detected ten times or more. The chain combines TRBV9 with TRBJ2-3; 9 bases fit TRBD2. Trimming at V came to 4 bases and at J to 2 bases, leaving 5 bases not matched to a gene. The germline gives CDR1 SGDLS, CDR2 YYNGEE. The CDR3 has 15 residues. The CDR3 region has the DNA TGTGCCAGCAGCATCTTAGCGGGGGCCACAGATACGCAGTATTTT. Its protein is CASSILAGATDTQYF.

This clonotype has at least ten counts. The chain joins TRBV9 to TRBJ2-1, with D perhaps TRBD2 (8 bases). Trimming stripped 0 bases from V and 16 bases from J, with 20 bases between. CDR3 length: 14 residues. CDR1 and CDR2 from the germline V gene are SGDLS and YYNGEE. This chain's CDR3 is CASSVAAGDRLLFF. CDR3 in DNA: TGTGCCAGCAGCGTAGCAGCGGGGGACAGATTGCTATTCTTC.

This clonotype is classed as medium-sized. V is TRBV9 and J is TRBJ1-3; a possible D gene is TRBD1 (6 bases). V lost 0 bases and J 4 bases, leaving 17 bases between the germline ends. Germline values: CDR1 SGDLS, CDR2 YYNGEE. The CDR3 is 17 residues long. CDR3 region: CASSVDTNRAGGNTIYF. Written as DNA, the CDR3 is TGTGCCAGCAGCGTAGACACTAACAGGGCCGGAGGAAACACCATATATTTT.

This clonotype has ten or more counts. This chain joins TRBV9 and TRBJ2-3; D perhaps matches TRBD2 (5 bases). V lost 3 bases to trimming and J lost 6 bases, with 14 bases between them. The V gene's germline CDR1 is SGDLS and CDR2 YYNGEE. The CDR3 contains 14 residues. The DNA of the CDR3 is TGTGCCAGCAGCGATGGAGGCGGTGGGGATACGCAGTATTTT. It yields the protein CASSDGGGGDTQYF.

In its sample, this clonotype was seen many times. The chain joins TRBV9 to TRBJ1-1; TRBD1 aligns across 8 bases. CDR1 and CDR2 (germline): SGDLS, YYNGEE. The length of the CDR3 is 17 residues. The trim removed 4 bases at V and 3 bases at J, leaving 14 bases unmatched. CDR3 amino acids: CASSPGGRQGLHTEAFF. In DNA form, the CDR3 reads TGTGCCAGCAGCCCAGGTGGTAGACAGGGGCTTCACACTGAAGCTTTCTTT.

This clonotype is medium-sized in the sample. V and J are TRBV9 and TRBJ1-1; 10 bases line up with TRBD1. Germline V gene sequence: CDR1 SGDLS, CDR2 YYNGEE. J gave up 6 bases and V 10 bases, and 12 bases lay outside the gene matches. The CDR3 consists of 14 residues. The chain's CDR3 is CASGGWGQGSEAFF. The CDR3 DNA is TGTGCCTCCGGTGGATGGGGACAGGGGTCTGAAGCTTTCTTT.

This clonotype has a count of ten or more. The chain links TRBV9 to TRBJ2-3; 7 bases agree with TRBD1. Looked up from germline, CDR1 is SGDLS and CDR2 is YYNGEE. CDR3 length equals 15 residues. V lost 3 bases to trimming and J lost 1 base; unmatched junction nucleotides: 5. As DNA, the CDR3 is TGTGCCAGCAGCGGACAGGGCGGCGGCACAGATACGCAGTATTTT. It codes for CASSGQGGGTDTQYF.

This clonotype was counted many times. The chain recombines TRBV9 with TRBJ2-3; no reliable D call. Germline V gives CDR1 SGDLS, CDR2 YYNGEE. This CDR3 is built from 15 residues. V lost 3 bases and J 1 base, leaving 12 bases between the germline ends. The CDR3 loop reads CASSAGPIRTDTQYF. CDR3 bases: TGTGCCAGCAGCGCCGGACCGATACGCACAGATACGCAGTATTTT.

This clonotype was seen at least ten times. V is TRBV9 and J is TRBJ2-1, with D perhaps being TRBD1 or TRBD2 (6 bases each). The CDR3 covers 18 residues. Germline V gene lookup returns CDR1 SGDLS and CDR2 YYNGEE. V was clipped by 4 bases and J by 0 bases, with 20 bases between them. CDR3: CASSPRSGAANSYNEQFF. In nucleotides, the CDR3 is TGTGCCAGCAGCCCCCGTTCGGGGGCAGCTAACTCCTACAATGAGCAGTTCTTC.

This clonotype was seen at least ten times. The chain links TRBV9 to TRBJ1-2, with D hard to call. The CDR3 covers 15 residues. Germline CDR1 and CDR2: SGDLS and YYNGEE. Trimming left V 0 bases short and J 4 bases short, with 13 bases between. The CDR3 here is CASSVDTLPFYGYTF. In DNA, the CDR3 is TGTGCCAGCAGCGTAGATACACTGCCCTTCTATGGCTACACCTTC.

This clonotype was seen many times. The chain uses TRBV9 and TRBJ1-4; a possible D gene is TRBD1 (6 bases). Germline V CDR1 and CDR2: SGDLS, YYNGEE. The CDR3 has 14 residues. V lost 4 bases and J 8 bases, leaving 15 bases between the germline ends. This CDR3 reads CASSPRDTSEKLFF. CDR3 bases: TGTGCCAGCAGCCCTCGGGACACCTCCGAAAAACTGTTTTTT.

This clonotype was picked up many times. This chain joins TRBV9 and TRBJ2-5; TRBD2 agrees at 10 bases. V gave up 3 bases and J gave up 3 bases; unmatched junction bases: 8. Germline V gene sequence: CDR1 SGDLS, CDR2 YYNGEE. The CDR3 has 16 amino acids. The CDR3 is CASSAPGLAGEETQYF. In DNA, the CDR3 is TGTGCCAGCAGCGCCCCAGGGCTAGCGGGGGAAGAGACCCAGTACTTC.

The genes are TRBV5-7 and TRBJ2-1, with TRBD1 matching 7 bases. TRBV5-7 is placed among ORFs of uncertain function. This CDR3 contains 16 residues. V lost 0 bases, J lost 7 bases, and 10 bases stayed unmatched. The CDR3 sequence: CASSLARQGEGNEQFF. CDR3 DNA sequence: TGTGCCAGCAGCTTGGCCAGGCAGGGGGAAGGTAATGAGCAGTTCTTC.

In its sample, this clonotype was seen many times. CDR3 DNA: TGTGCCAGCAGCCCGAGTCTAGGCAAAGAGACCCAGTACTTC. This encodes CASSPSLGKETQYF. This chain joins TRBV9 and TRBJ2-5; D uncertain. V was pared by 4 bases and J by 3 bases, with 13 bases between. The CDR3 covers 14 residues. From germline, CDR1 is SGDLS and CDR2 YYNGEE. The full variable domain, its missing parts supplied by reference TRBV9 and TRBJ2-5, is DSGVTQTPKHLITATGQRVTLRCSPRSGDLSVYWYQQSLDQGLQFLIQYYNGEERAKGNILERFSAQQFPDLHSELNLSSLELGDSALYFCASSPSLGKETQYFGPGTRLLVL.

This clonotype was seen repeatedly, ten times or more. The chain links TRBV9 to TRBJ2-3; D possibly corresponds to TRBD2 (7 bases). Trimming stripped 2 bases from V and 4 bases from J, with 17 bases between. The CDR3 covers 16 residues. Germline CDR1 reads SGDLS; CDR2 reads YYNGEE. CDR3 sequence (DNA): TGTGCCAGCAGCGTCCTACTGGGGGGGCTTTCAGATACGCAGTATTTT. It codes for CASSVLLGGLSDTQYF.

This clonotype was observed at least ten times. The genes are TRBV9 and TRBJ1-6; a possible D gene is TRBD1 (5 bases). The germline V and J ends were trimmed by 3 bases and 5 bases, with 21 bases remaining between them. Germline loops: CDR1 SGDLS, CDR2 YYNGEE. The CDR3 runs to 18 residues. The CDR3 bases are TGTGCCAGCAGCGCCCCGGGTGGGGCCGACGCGGATAATTCACCCCTCCACTTT. Translating it yields CASSAPGGADADNSPLHF.

This clonotype occurred many times. The chain recombines TRBV9 with TRBJ2-5; TRBD1 aligns across 11 bases. The V segment lost 7 bases and the J segment 7 bases; nucleotides outside the gene matches: 6. The CDR3 has 13 amino acids. Germline values: CDR1 SGDLS, CDR2 YYNGEE. The CDR3 coding sequence is TGTGCCAGCTCCGGACAGGGGGCTCCGACCCAGTACTTC. The encoded protein is CASSGQGAPTQYF.

This clonotype has ten or more counts. This rearrangement joins TRBV9 to TRBJ2-5; TRBD1 agrees at 7 bases. Germline-derived CDR1 and CDR2 are SGDLS and YYNGEE. The ends lost 4 bases at V and 4 bases at J; junction bases unmatched: 13. The CDR3 is 16 residues long. CDR3 sequence (DNA): TGTGCCAGCAGCCCCCGTACAGGGGTTCGGATAGAGACCCAGTACTTC. Translated, it gives CASSPRTGVRIETQYF.

This clonotype was seen many times. A much bigger clone sits one base away, suggesting this may be a read error. This chain uses TRBV9 with TRBJ2-3; D is uncertain. Trimming shortened V by 0 bases and J by 5 bases, and 4 bases separated the two germline ends. Germline CDR1 is SGDLS and CDR2 is YYNGEE. This CDR3 contains 12 residues. The CDR3 here is CASSVEGDTQYF. CDR3 DNA: TGTGCCAGCAGCGTAGAGGGAGATACGCAGTATTTT.

This clonotype was observed many times. V usage is TRBV9 and J usage is TRBJ2-6; D may correspond to TRBD1 or TRBD2 (6 bases each). The CDR3 totals 17 residues. CDR1 is SGDLS, CDR2 YYNGEE, per germline. Trimming stripped 2 bases from V and 0 bases from J, with 12 bases between. The CDR3 DNA reads as TGTGCCAGCAGCGTCGGGGGCTCCTTCTCTGGGGCCAACGTCCTGACTTTC. It translates to CASSVGGSFSGANVLTF.

This clonotype showed up many times. The chain employs TRBV9 and TRBJ2-2; possible D gene TRBD1, 6 bases. CDR1 and CDR2 (germline): SGDLS, YYNGEE. V was trimmed by 0 bases and J by 6 bases, leaving 12 bases between them. The CDR3 length is 15 residues. The CDR3 DNA reads as TGTGCCAGCAGCGTAGCGGGGAACAGGGCCGGGGAGCTGTTTTTT. Its protein product is CASSVAGNRAGELFF.

This clonotype appeared a few times. DNA for the CDR3: TGTGCCAGCAGCGTAGGGCAGCTCGGCTACAATGAGCAGTTCTTC. Its translation is CASSVGQLGYNEQFF. V and J are TRBV9 and TRBJ2-1; D is undetermined. V dropped 0 bases and J dropped 3 bases, with 10 bases sitting between them. This CDR3 is built from 15 residues. Germline CDR1 reads SGDLS; CDR2 reads YYNGEE.

In this sample, this clonotype turned up many times. The chain employs TRBV9 and TRBJ2-3; 7 bases match TRBD2. J gave up 2 bases and V 3 bases, and 3 bases lay outside the gene matches. Germline V gene sequence: CDR1 SGDLS, CDR2 YYNGEE. CDR3 length: 14 residues. The CDR3 coding sequence is TGTGCCAGCAGCGCGAGACTAGCCACAGATACGCAGTATTTT. Its translation: CASSARLATDTQYF.